The T cell receptor (beta chain) under discussion was sequenced for a study of CD8+ T cells in alopecia areata. There are a few counts of this clone. RNA extraction was followed by reverse transcription into cDNA, which acted as the sequencing template. Measured with immunoSEQ multiplex PCR; TCRdb has only the in-frame clones, and not every one. The sample carries about 100,000 clones, 50% to 70% recorded once. The source is a human donor with alopecia areata. The sample consisted of NKG2D-low CD8+ T cells sorted from blood.

The CDR3 is CASSGRGGAGLSNYGYTF. The CDR3 DNA follows: TGTGCCAGCAGCGGGCGAGGAGGGGCAGGCTTATCTAACTATGGCTACACCTTC. The gene calls are TRBV9 and TRBJ1-2, with D tentatively TRBD1 (5 bases). The CDR3 loop spans 18 amino acids. Germline-derived CDR1 and CDR2 are SGDLS and YYNGEE. Trimming stripped 3 bases from V and 0 bases from J, with 21 bases between.